This record concerns one T cell receptor beta chain sequence. The sample belongs to a study of blood T cell repertoires in COVID-19. Background on the study: The origin of the acute and convalescent COVID-19 samples was the United States, Italy and Spain. Sources were T cells, B-cell-depleted T cells, or PBMCs; the material itself was cDNA or gDNA.

The CDR3 length is 13 residues. V was trimmed by 4 bases and J by 2 bases, leaving 8 bases between them. Germline V gene lookup returns CDR1 MNHEY and CDR2 SVGAGI. Clones were sequenced by immunoSEQ multiplex PCR, and TCRdb holds only the in-frame ones, with some missing. This sample yields roughly 91,000 clones, of which 84% are seen a single time; 1.5% to 2.5% belongs to the top ten. The sequenced sample consisted of peripheral blood. The chain uses TRBV6-5 and TRBJ1-2, with D hard to call. This TCR came from an older man with active or convalescent COVID-19. CDR3 residues: CASSSTANYGYTF. The CDR3 nucleotides are TGTGCCAGCAGTTCCACAGCAAACTATGGCTACACCTTC.